The next 27 T cell receptor beta chains were all read from a single sample in a study of T-cell memory formation after mild COVID-19. From the 5' RACE reads, TCRdb called clonotypes with MiXCR, one entry per CDR3 protein. The table has 150,000 to 200,000 distinct CDR3 sequences, 11% seen once. Material for sequencing was PBMCs or a T cell subset sorted from them (not recorded which). Receptors originate from a man between 18 and 35 years old who had mild COVID-19 (a few samples of this study predate the infection). Cell type and time point are not known.

This chain connects TRBV5-6 to TRBJ2-1; 10 positions agree with TRBD2. CDR3 length: 18 amino acids. Germline CDR1 SGHDT, CDR2 YYEEEE. V gave up 0 bases and J gave up 3 bases; unmatched junction bases: 9. CDR3 residues: CASSLGLAGGTGYNEQFF. CDR3 DNA sequence: TGTGCCAGCAGCTTGGGTTTAGCGGGGGGAACGGGCTACAATGAGCAGTTCTTC.

This clonotype was counted many times. The chain combines TRBV6-5 with TRBJ2-1; 9 nucleotides line up with TRBD2. The CDR3 extends over 15 amino acids. The junction had 10 bases not matched to a gene; V was cut back by 6 bases and J by 7 bases. Germline V gene lookup returns CDR1 MNHEY and CDR2 SVGAGI. CDR3 loop: CASRYRAGGSNEQFF. The DNA for the CDR3 is TGTGCCAGCAGATACAGGGCGGGGGGGTCGAATGAGCAGTTCTTC.

The sample holds a few counts of this clonotype. This chain joins TRBV25-1 and TRBJ2-3, with 7 bases aligning to TRBD2. CDR1 and CDR2 (germline): MGHDK, SYGVNS. The CDR3 loop spans 16 amino acids. V shed 1 base, J shed 2 bases, and the junction held 6 bases outside the gene matches. The CDR3 coding sequence is TGTGCCAGCAGTGAATTTACGGGGGGTCACACAGATACGCAGTATTTT. Residues: CASSEFTGGHTDTQYF.

The chain uses TRBV11-1 and TRBJ2-3; 15 bases fit TRBD2. CDR1 SGHAT and CDR2 FQDESV come from the germline V gene (reference sequence). The trim removed 5 bases at V and 8 bases at J, leaving 8 bases unmatched. The CDR3 runs 16 residues. As DNA, the CDR3 is TGTGCCAGCAGCACCAGGACTAGCGGGGGGGCCGGTACGCAGTATTTT. Protein product: CASSTRTSGGAGTQYF.

The chain uses TRBV4-3 and TRBJ1-2, with D tentatively TRBD1 (5 bases). The CDR3 loop spans 16 amino acids. Germline values: CDR1 LGHNA, CDR2 YSLEER. V was clipped by 1 base and J by 4 bases, with 16 bases between them. This CDR3 reads CASSQGREGGVYGYTF. The CDR3 bases are TGCGCCAGCAGCCAAGGCAGGGAGGGAGGGGTCTATGGCTACACCTTC.

This clonotype was counted many times. This chain uses TRBV5-1 with TRBJ2-3; TRBD2 is a possible D gene (6 bases). Trimming removed 0 bases at V and 2 bases at J, with 10 bases between. The V gene's germline CDR1 is SGHRS and CDR2 YFSETQ. The CDR3 extends over 15 amino acids. CDR3 in amino acids: CASSLGLGDTDTQYF. CDR3 DNA sequence: TGCGCCAGCAGCTTGGGACTAGGGGACACAGATACGCAGTATTTT.

This clonotype turned up a few times. As DNA, the CDR3 is TGCAGTGCTCCTCGAGGGGGTTACAATGAGCAGTTCTTC. The encoded protein is CSAPRGGYNEQFF. V and J are TRBV20-1 and TRBJ2-1; possible D gene TRBD1, 6 bases. Germline V gives CDR1 DFQATT, CDR2 SNEGSKA (reference sequence). The CDR3 is 13 amino acids. The germline V and J ends were trimmed by 5 bases and 4 bases, with 12 bases remaining between them.

In its sample, this clonotype was seen many times. The gene calls are TRBV20-1 and TRBJ2-5; 8 bases are shared with TRBD1. CDR1 is DFQATT and CDR2 is SNEGSKA in the germline V gene (reference sequence). The CDR3 covers 13 residues. V shed 6 bases and J 2 bases; nucleotides not matched to a gene: 5. The CDR3 region is CSARDRTQETQYF. The CDR3 DNA follows: TGCAGTGCCAGGGACAGGACACAAGAGACCCAGTACTTC.

This clonotype was seen more than once but under ten times. J is TRBJ1-2 and V is TRBV20-1; D not certain. CDR1 DFQATT and CDR2 SNEGSKA come from the germline V gene (reference sequence). V lost 0 bases, J lost 8 bases, and 22 bases lay in between. The CDR3 runs 16 residues. CDR3 coding DNA: TGCAGTGCTAGAGATCTCGGGGAAGAAGTCGTGAAGGGCTACACCTTC. It translates to CSARDLGEEVVKGYTF.

This clonotype was detected a few times. V gene TRBV6-4 combines with J gene TRBJ1-4; D is uncertain. Germline V gene lookup returns CDR1 MRHNA and CDR2 SNTAGT. The length of the CDR3 is 13 residues. Trimming took off 2 bases at V and 8 bases at J, with 9 bases between the two ends. The CDR3 region is CASSDRLGEKLFF. As DNA, the CDR3 is TGTGCCAGCAGTGACCGCCTGGGGGAAAAACTGTTTTTT.

This clonotype was found a few times. The V gene is TRBV4-3, the J gene TRBJ2-5; D is ambiguous. V was trimmed by 4 bases and J by 5 bases, leaving 11 bases between them. The CDR3 runs 13 residues. Germline CDR1 LGHNA, CDR2 YSLEER. The CDR3 protein is CASSLSRTETQYF. CDR3 coding DNA: TGCGCCAGCAGCCTCTCCCGTACGGAGACCCAGTACTTC.

This clonotype was detected a few times. The chain is built from TRBV11-2 and TRBJ2-7; 8 nucleotides align to TRBD2. This CDR3 is built from 15 residues. V shed 4 bases and J 0 bases; nucleotides not matched to a gene: 5. Germline-derived CDR1 and CDR2 are SGHAT and FQNNGV. CDR3 residues: CASSSLAVGSYEQYF. The CDR3 DNA is TGTGCCAGCAGCTCACTAGCGGTGGGCTCCTACGAGCAGTACTTC.

The rearrangement links TRBV6-6 to TRBJ2-5; possible D gene TRBD1, 5 bases. The CDR3 has 14 amino acids. From germline, CDR1 is MNHNY and CDR2 SVGAGI (reference sequence). Trimming shortened V by 3 bases and J by 2 bases, and 10 bases separated the two germline ends. The CDR3 protein is CASSYIPGQETQYF. The DNA for the CDR3 is TGTGCCAGCAGTTATATTCCAGGGCAAGAGACCCAGTACTTC.

The V gene is TRBV12-3 or TRBV12-4, the J gene TRBJ2-5, with TRBD2 as a possible D gene (6 bases). The CDR3 is 13 residues long. Trimming cost V 3 bases and J 8 bases, with 13 bases left between them. This CDR3 is CASSLGLGYTQYF. CDR3 nucleotide sequence: TGTGCCAGCAGTTTGGGACTCGGATATACCCAGTACTTC.

V gene TRBV2 combines with J gene TRBJ1-1, with D unclear. Trimming took 7 bases from V and 2 from J, leaving 14 bases between them. Per the germline V gene, CDR1 is SNHLY and CDR2 is FYNNEI. The CDR3 extends over 14 amino acids. The CDR3 coding sequence is TGTGCCAGCAATAGAGTAGGAGGAAACACTGAAGCTTTCTTT. It specifies CASNRVGGNTEAFF.

In this sample, this clonotype turned up a few times. The gene calls are TRBV5-1 and TRBJ2-5; TRBD1 matches 7 bases. This CDR3 is built from 16 residues. The ends lost 4 bases at V and 1 base at J; junction bases unmatched: 10. The germline gives CDR1 SGHRS, CDR2 YFSETQ. The CDR3 bases are TGCGCCAGCAGCGGAATTACAGGGGCGCGCCAAGAGACCCAGTACTTC. This sequence encodes CASSGITGARQETQYF.

This clonotype was seen only a few times. This rearrangement joins TRBV21-1 to TRBJ1-5; whether TRBD1, the table's D call, matches the DNA was not checked. TRBV21-1 is labeled a pseudogene. This CDR3 is 19 amino acids long. CDR3 in amino acids: CASSKSRAGDRGSNQPQHF. DNA of the CDR3: TGTGCCAGCAGCAAAAGTCGGGCGGGGGACAGGGGTAGCAATCAGCCCCAGCATTTT.

The J gene is TRBJ2-5, the V gene TRBV19, with D perhaps given as TRBD1 or TRBD2 (5 bases each). Per the germline V gene, CDR1 is LNHDA and CDR2 is SQIVND (reference sequence). The V and J ends lost 3 bases and 5 bases respectively, with 7 bases between them. This CDR3 contains 12 residues. This CDR3 reads CASSIWGETQYF. CDR3 sequence (DNA): TGTGCCAGTAGTATCTGGGGGGAGACCCAGTACTTC.

The CDR3 sequence is CASSWAGTGQPQHF. CDR3 nucleotide sequence: TGTGCCAGCAGTTGGGCAGGAACGGGTCAGCCCCAGCATTTT. The chain employs TRBV12-3 or TRBV12-4 and TRBJ1-5; the D is unclear. The CDR3 loop spans 14 amino acids. V was pared by 4 bases and J by 6 bases, with 13 bases between.

Ten or more counts support this clonotype. The chain recombines TRBV7-2 with TRBJ1-1, with a weak D call TRBD1 (5 bases). This CDR3 is 15 amino acids long. CDR1 and CDR2 from the germline V gene are SGHTA and FQGNSA. Trimming took off 6 bases at V and 4 bases at J, with 18 bases between the two ends. The CDR3 bases are TGTGCCAGCAGGACCTGGGCAGGGTTCGCCACTGAAGCTTTCTTT. This translates into CASRTWAGFATEAFF.

This clonotype has only a few counts. The rearrangement joins TRBV5-1 to TRBJ1-6; tentative D call: TRBD1 (5 bases). Germline loops: CDR1 SGHRS, CDR2 YFSETQ. V shed 4 bases and J shed 5 bases, with 16 bases lying between them. This CDR3 contains 16 residues. In DNA form, the CDR3 reads TGCGCCAGCAGCCTGGCAAGGGACCTTGATAATTCACCCCTCCACTTT. Protein: CASSLARDLDNSPLHF.

In its sample, this clonotype was seen a few times. This chain uses TRBV5-1 with TRBJ2-5, with 10 nucleotides matching TRBD2. Trimming at V came to 0 bases and at J to 5 bases, leaving 7 bases not matched to a gene. There are 16 residues in the CDR3. Germline loops: CDR1 SGHRS, CDR2 YFSETQ. CDR3 amino acids: CASSLEVAGGQETQYF. The CDR3, as DNA: TGCGCCAGCAGCTTGGAAGTAGCGGGGGGCCAGGAGACCCAGTACTTC. The full variable domain, rest sourced from reference TRBV5-1 and TRBJ2-5, is KAGVTQTPRYLIKTRGQQVTLSCSPISGHRSVSWYQQTPGQGLQFLFEYFSETQRNKGNFPGRFSGRQFSNSRSEMNVSTLELGDSALYLCASSLEVAGGQETQYFGPGTRLLVL.

This clonotype was counted only a few times. This rearrangement joins TRBV12-3 or TRBV12-4 to TRBJ2-5; 8 nucleotides match TRBD1. This CDR3 has 13 residues. Trimming removed 6 bases from V and 7 bases from J; junction bases left unmatched: 7. The CDR3 DNA reads as TGTGCCAGCAGACTACAGGGGGTTGGGACCCAGTACTTC. Its protein is CASRLQGVGTQYF.

This clonotype was seen more than once but under ten times. The chain employs TRBV28 and TRBJ2-3; D gene ambiguous. The V and J ends lost 6 bases and 2 bases respectively, with 15 bases between them. The CDR3 covers 15 residues. The germline V gene encodes CDR1 MDHEN and CDR2 SYDVKM. The CDR3 DNA follows: TGTGCCAGCAGCCGAAGTACGGGCGCCACAGATACGCAGTATTTT. It specifies CASSRSTGATDTQYF.

This clonotype was seen ten or more times. The chain recombines TRBV6-5 with TRBJ1-6; no firm D call. Trimming removed 2 bases from V and 14 bases from J, with 16 bases in between. Germline-derived CDR1 and CDR2 are MNHEY and SVGAGI. The CDR3 runs to 14 residues. CDR3 in amino acids: CASSYRALPVALHF. The CDR3, as DNA: TGTGCCAGCAGTTACCGAGCCCTTCCAGTCGCCCTCCACTTT.

This clonotype was seen only a few times. The gene calls are TRBV20-1 and TRBJ1-6, with TRBD1 matching 7 bases. The ends lost 6 bases at V and 3 bases at J; junction bases unmatched: 8. The CDR3 is 15 residues long. Germline V CDR1 and CDR2: DFQATT, SNEGSKA (reference sequence). The CDR3 here is CSAQPGQLYNSPLHF. CDR3 sequence (DNA): TGCAGTGCCCAACCGGGACAGCTCTATAATTCACCCCTCCACTTT.

The chain employs TRBV6-2 or TRBV6-3 and TRBJ2-1; D remains unclear. The CDR3 has 12 amino acids. From germline, CDR1 is MNHEY and CDR2 SVGEGT. Trimming took 5 bases from V and 5 from J, leaving 7 bases between them. The CDR3 sequence: CASSHRDNEQFF. The CDR3 bases are TGTGCCAGCAGTCACCGGGACAATGAGCAGTTCTTC.